These 27 T cell receptor beta chains originate from one sample sequenced in a study of T cell changes during pregnancy in multiple sclerosis (dated by TCRdb to between 2017 and 2020). The library was produced with the immunoSEQ multiplex PCR assay. TCRdb took this table from immuneACCESS and kept in-frame rearrangements with V and J called. Such tables lack part of the clones; where checked against another copy, unresolved V genes explain under half of the gap, and the rest is unexplained. Counted in this sample were some 39,000 clones; over 80% of them appeared once. 0.95% to 1.5% of the sample belongs to the ten largest clones. Sequencing was carried out using PBMCs (not recorded whether the cells were cultured). These TCRs come from a female donor with multiple sclerosis, enrolled in a pregnancy study.

This clone has a single count. This chain connects TRBV6-6 to TRBJ1-1; D gene unclear. Trimming left V 2 bases short and J 3 bases short, with 13 bases between. Germline CDR1 MNHNY, CDR2 SVGAGI (reference sequence). The CDR3 is 15 residues long. The CDR3 loop reads CASSYPTWNDTEAFF. In nucleotides, the CDR3 is TGTGCCAGCAGTTACCCGACCTGGAACGACACTGAAGCTTTCTTT.

This chain connects TRBV6-5 to TRBJ1-2; D call uncertain. Trimming stripped 6 bases from V and 4 bases from J, with 15 bases between. CDR3 length equals 14 residues. CDR1 and CDR2 (germline): MNHEY, SVGAGI. CDR3 sequence: CASRPAGLIYGYTF. Written as DNA, the CDR3 is TGTGCCAGCAGGCCCGCAGGACTGATCTATGGCTACACCTTC.

The V gene is TRBV5-4, the J gene TRBJ1-1; 9 nucleotides line up with TRBD1. Germline trimming cut 4 bases from V and 2 bases from J; bases unmatched to any gene: 3. The CDR3 has 14 residues. Germline values: CDR1 SGHNT, CDR2 YYREEE (reference sequence). The CDR3 DNA follows: TGTGCCAGCAGCGTGGGACAGGGCAACACTGAAGCTTTCTTT. Its protein product is CASSVGQGNTEAFF.

This clone was seen just once. This chain links TRBV10-3 with TRBJ1-2; TRBD1 aligns across 9 bases. Germline CDR1 is ENHRY and CDR2 is SYGVKD. V lost 0 bases, J lost 4 bases, and 6 bases stayed unmatched. This CDR3 is 16 amino acids long. CDR3 residues: CAISESYGTGFYGYTF. CDR3 sequence (DNA): TGTGCCATCAGTGAGTCGTATGGGACAGGGTTCTATGGCTACACCTTC.

V and J are TRBV19 and TRBJ2-3; 9 nucleotides agree with TRBD2. Germline V gives CDR1 LNHDA, CDR2 SQIVND (reference sequence). Losses at the gene ends were 1 base for V and 6 bases for J; bases not matched to a gene: 8. The CDR3 sequence is 16 residues long. Written as DNA, the CDR3 is TGTGCCAGTAGTATAGGAGCGGGAGGCAGTGCCGATACGCAGTATTTT. Protein sequence: CASSIGAGGSADTQYF. Combining the CDR3 with reference TRBV19 and TRBJ2-3 gives the whole variable domain DGGITQSPKYLFRKEGQNVTLSCEQNLNHDAMYWYRQDPGQGLRLIYYSQIVNDFQKGDIAEGYSVSREKKESFPLTVTSAQKNPTAFYLCASSIGAGGSADTQYFGPGTRLTVL.

The chain links TRBV19 to TRBJ2-5, with 8 nucleotides matching TRBD2. The germline gives CDR1 LNHDA, CDR2 SQIVND (reference sequence). V gave up 3 bases and J gave up 10 bases; unmatched junction bases: 7. There are 13 residues in the CDR3. The CDR3 reads CASSIPGLAGQYF. Written as DNA, the CDR3 is TGTGCCAGTAGTATCCCCGGACTAGCAGGCCAGTACTTC.

This chain uses TRBV9 with TRBJ2-1, with D unclear. Trimming left V 0 bases short and J 9 bases short, with 10 bases between. The CDR3 runs to 13 residues. Germline V lookup: CDR1 SGDLS, CDR2 YYNGEE. The CDR3 is CASSVVVRSEQFF. In nucleotides, the CDR3 is TGTGCCAGCAGCGTAGTAGTTCGGAGTGAGCAGTTCTTC.

The V call is TRBV27, the J call TRBJ2-3; D is undetermined. In germline, CDR1 is MNHEY, CDR2 SMNVEV (reference sequence). This CDR3 is 10 amino acids long. Trimming took 4 bases from V and 8 from J, leaving 4 bases between them. CDR3 bases: TGTGCCAGCAGTTCGCCTACGCAGTATTTT. Translating it yields CASSSPTQYF.

The CDR3 nucleotides read TGTGCCAGCAGCCAAGATCCGGGGTTGTACACTGAAGCTTTCTTT. Its protein product is CASSQDPGLYTEAFF. The chain recombines TRBV14 with TRBJ1-1; D not resolved. Germline CDR1 SGHDN, CDR2 FVKESK. V was pared by 0 bases and J by 3 bases, with 11 bases between. The CDR3 extends over 15 amino acids.

The rearrangement links TRBV7-3 to TRBJ2-1; TRBD2 matches 12 bases. Germline V gene lookup returns CDR1 SGHTA and CDR2 FQGTGA. The CDR3 length is 14 residues. V dropped 5 bases and J dropped 10; count of bases not matched to a gene: 6. The CDR3 bases are TGTGCCAGCAGCCCCCCTAGCGGGAGGGGGGAGCAGTTCTTC. This gives the protein CASSPPSGRGEQFF.

The J gene is TRBJ2-7, the V gene TRBV5-1; 14 nucleotides agree with TRBD2. Germline loops: CDR1 SGHRS, CDR2 YFSETQ. This CDR3 comprises 17 residues. With 3 bases clipped from V and 1 base from J, the junction kept 6 bases outside the gene matches. The CDR3 DNA reads TGCGCCAGCAGCTCGGGACTAGCGGGAGTGTGGTCCTACGAGCAGTACTTC. Translated, it gives CASSSGLAGVWSYEQYF.

This clone is a singleton in its sample. The chain joins TRBV10-2 to TRBJ2-1; D is perhaps TRBD2 (6 bases). Trimming removed 4 bases at V and 9 bases at J, with 19 bases between. The CDR3 consists of 15 residues. Germline V CDR1 and CDR2: WSHSY, SAAADI. In DNA form, the CDR3 reads TGCGCCAGCAGTGCTAGGGAGGCTCGGTTTAGTGAGCAGTTCTTC. Its translation is CASSAREARFSEQFF.

In nucleotides, the CDR3 is TGCGCCAGCAGCTTGCTGGGGTCCTACGAGCAGTACTTC. The encoded protein is CASSLLGSYEQYF. The chain employs TRBV5-1 and TRBJ2-7; no clear D gene. Germline CDR1 reads SGHRS; CDR2 reads YFSETQ. V was pared by 1 base and J by 1 base, with 6 bases between. The CDR3 is 13 residues long.

The V gene is TRBV19, the J gene TRBJ2-5, with TRBD2 matching over 10 bases. Per germline, CDR1 LNHDA and CDR2 SQIVND (reference sequence). CDR3 size: 15 residues. V was clipped by 1 base and J by 5 bases; unmatched bases: 4. CDR3 in amino acids: CASSIGAGGMETQYF. In nucleotides, the CDR3 is TGTGCCAGTAGTATAGGAGCGGGAGGGATGGAGACCCAGTACTTC.

The chain recombines TRBV5-8 with TRBJ2-4; D unresolved. The V gene's germline CDR1 is SGHTS and CDR2 YDEGEE. Trimming left V 0 bases short and J 4 bases short, with 11 bases between. The CDR3 consists of 15 residues. CDR3 coding DNA: TGTGCCAGCAGCTTGGGACCGGGCGAAAAAAACATTCAGTACTTC. Translation: CASSLGPGEKNIQYF.

The rearrangement links TRBV11-2 to TRBJ2-1, with D perhaps matching TRBD1 or TRBD2 (5 bases each). Deletions cut 3 bases from V and 8 bases from J, with 20 bases between. The germline gives CDR1 SGHAT, CDR2 FQNNGV. The CDR3 has 16 amino acids. The CDR3 sequence is CASSFGGKRGVDEQFF. The CDR3 bases are TGTGCCAGCAGCTTCGGCGGTAAGAGGGGAGTGGATGAGCAGTTCTTC.

This clone has more than one count but fewer than ten. This sequence joins TRBV25-1 and TRBJ2-3; TRBD2 agrees at 10 bases. The CDR3 consists of 13 residues. V lost 5 bases to trimming and J lost 4 bases; unmatched junction nucleotides: 0. The germline CDR1 and CDR2 sequences are MGHDK and SYGVNS. The CDR3 here is CASSSGRADTQYF. The CDR3 DNA reads TGTGCCAGCAGTAGCGGGAGGGCAGATACGCAGTATTTT.

This clone was picked up a small number of times. V usage is TRBV27 and J usage is TRBJ2-2, with D maybe TRBD1 (6 bases). The CDR3 consists of 13 residues. Trimming took off 4 bases at V and 4 bases at J, with 7 bases between the two ends. Per germline, CDR1 MNHEY and CDR2 SMNVEV (reference sequence). This chain's CDR3 is CASSSGATGELFF. The DNA of the CDR3 is TGTGCCAGCAGTTCAGGGGCCACCGGGGAGCTGTTTTTT.

The gene calls are TRBV5-4 and TRBJ2-7; 9 positions agree with TRBD2. The junction had 11 bases not matched to a gene; V was cut back by 4 bases and J by 3 bases. The CDR3 is 16 residues long. Germline-derived CDR1 and CDR2 are SGHNT and YYREEE (reference sequence). CDR3 sequence: CASSRPGSGRLYEQYF. The DNA of the CDR3 is TGTGCCAGCAGCCGCCCGGGGAGCGGGAGGCTCTACGAGCAGTACTTC.

This clone has a single count. The rearrangement uses TRBV6-1 and TRBJ2-7, with TRBD2 as a possible D gene (6 bases). The CDR3 loop spans 15 amino acids. Germline V lookup: CDR1 MNHNS, CDR2 SASEGT. V gave up 8 bases and J gave up 2 bases, with 19 bases separating them. In nucleotides, the CDR3 is TGTGCCAGCTCTTTGGGGCGGGATACAACCTACGAGCAGTACTTC. It is translated as CASSLGRDTTYEQYF.

J is TRBJ2-1 and V is TRBV7-3, with TRBD2 matching 14 bases. The CDR3 consists of 19 residues. Per germline, CDR1 SGHTA and CDR2 FQGTGA. The V segment lost 2 bases and the J segment 2 bases; nucleotides outside the gene matches: 8. The CDR3 coding sequence is TGTGCCAGCAGCTTATGGGGGACTAGCGGGAGTACCCCCTACAATGAGCAGTTCTTC. Protein product: CASSLWGTSGSTPYNEQFF.

The V gene is TRBV11-2, the J gene TRBJ1-3, with D hard to call. Germline CDR1 reads SGHAT; CDR2 reads FQNNGV. The germline V and J ends were trimmed by 5 bases and 0 bases, with 17 bases remaining between them. The CDR3 totals 17 residues. For the CDR3, the DNA is TGTGCCAGCAGCGGGATCGTGGATAGGCCCTCTGGAAACACCATATATTTT. Translation gives CASSGIVDRPSGNTIYF.

The genes are TRBV5-4 and TRBJ2-1; 7 nucleotides line up with TRBD2. The CDR3 is made up of 16 amino acids. V shed 4 bases and J 0 bases; nucleotides not matched to a gene: 7. Germline loops: CDR1 SGHNT, CDR2 YYREEE (reference sequence). The CDR3 DNA is TGTGCCAGCAGCAGTTTCGGGAGGTCCTCCTACAATGAGCAGTTCTTC. Its protein is CASSSFGRSSYNEQFF.

The chain employs TRBV5-1 and TRBJ1-2; 9 nucleotides agree with TRBD1. V gave up 4 bases and J gave up 4 bases; unmatched junction bases: 5. The CDR3 runs 14 residues. CDR1 and CDR2 from the germline V gene are SGHRS and YFSETQ. The CDR3 DNA reads as TGCGCCAGCAGCCCGGGACAGGGCAGCTATGGCTACACCTTC. It is translated as CASSPGQGSYGYTF.

V gene TRBV4-1 combines with J gene TRBJ2-7, with a tentative D call TRBD2 (7 bases). The CDR3 is made up of 18 amino acids. Germline CDR1 and CDR2: MGHRA and YSYEKL. Trimming removed 3 bases at V and 4 bases at J, with 25 bases between. The CDR3 region has the DNA TGCGCCAGCAGCCATGCCTCTGGGACGGGGGGCGTTGGGTACGAGCAGTACTTC. Protein sequence: CASSHASGTGGVGYEQYF.

This clone showed up just a few times. This chain links TRBV30 with TRBJ2-2, with 8 bases that match TRBD1. There are 14 residues in the CDR3. With 6 bases clipped from V and 1 base from J, the junction kept 4 bases outside the gene matches. Germline values: CDR1 GTSNPN, CDR2 SVGIG (reference sequence). The CDR3 protein is CACAGTGNTGELFF. CDR3 nucleotides: TGTGCCTGTGCCGGGACAGGGAACACCGGGGAGCTGTTTTTT.

This chain links TRBV2 with TRBJ1-1; D call uncertain. Between the trimmed V and J ends, which lost 6 bases and 1 base, there was a span of 6 bases. Germline loops: CDR1 SNHLY, CDR2 FYNNEI. The CDR3 sequence is 12 residues long. In DNA form, the CDR3 reads TGTGCCAGCAGCTGGGGGAACACTGAAGCTTTCTTT. This codes for CASSWGNTEAFF.